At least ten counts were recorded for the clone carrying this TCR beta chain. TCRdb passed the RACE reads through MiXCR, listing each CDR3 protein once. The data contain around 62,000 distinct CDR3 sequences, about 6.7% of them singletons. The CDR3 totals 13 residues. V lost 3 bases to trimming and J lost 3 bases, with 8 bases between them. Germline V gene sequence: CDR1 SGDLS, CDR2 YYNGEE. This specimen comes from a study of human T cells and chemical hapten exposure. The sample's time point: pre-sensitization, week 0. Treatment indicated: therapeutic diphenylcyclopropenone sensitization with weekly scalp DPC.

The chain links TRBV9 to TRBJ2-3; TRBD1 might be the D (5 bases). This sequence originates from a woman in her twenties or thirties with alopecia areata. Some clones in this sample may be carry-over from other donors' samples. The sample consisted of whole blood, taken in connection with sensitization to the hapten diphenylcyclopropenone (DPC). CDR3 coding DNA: TGTGCCAGCAGCGCCCACAGGACAGATACGCAGTATTTT. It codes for CASSAHRTDTQYF.